The following is a TCR beta chain sequence with its context. No antigen is known for it. V was cut by 1 base and J by 6 bases, with 11 bases left in between. CDR1 MGHRA and CDR2 YSYEKL come from the germline V gene. The CDR3 consists of 14 residues. These data are taken from a study of cytomegalovirus exposure and HLA in healthy donors. Researchers ran the PCR with 60 Vbeta and 13 Jbeta primers. The assay was immunoSEQ multiplex PCR, and TCRdb's table has in-frame clones only and misses some. Among 85,000 to 100,000 clones listed, roughly 77% were seen once. Study conclusions and caveats: The authors later found HLA-associated TCR beta chains more clonally expanded than equally common others. The classifier, whose performance was assessed in both the original and validation cohorts, reportedly diagnosed cytomegalovirus status with high specificity and sensitivity. The investigators catalogued 150 or so TCR beta chains as cytomegalovirus-associated. Earlier findings revealed that most TCR beta V segments proved productive either about 90% or about 30% of the time.

This TCR came from a man aged 30 to 45 in good health and CMV-seronegative. V gene TRBV4-1 combines with J gene TRBJ2-3; TRBD2 might be the D (5 bases). Sequencing was performed on PBMCs. The CDR3 protein is CASSQVPGVDTQYF. The CDR3 region has the DNA TGCGCCAGCAGCCAAGTGCCCGGGGTTGATACGCAGTATTTT.